Below are 3 T cell receptor beta chains sequenced from a single sample in a study of T-cell memory formation after mild COVID-19 (dated by TCRdb to about 2021). The library was built by means of 5' RACE. TCRdb records Illumina NovaSeq 6000 as the sequencer. TCRdb trimmed public reads at Q25 via fastp, called clones via MiXCR and kept in-frame beta chains. When rows share a CDR3 protein, they turn into one entry using the most common DNA and genes. The sample profile shows tens of thousands of distinct CDR3 sequences; approximately 6.5% of them were found once. Roughly 0.85% of the sample is in the top ten clones. Sample: PBMCs or a T cell subset sorted from them (not recorded which). The receptor set was obtained from an adult who had mild COVID-19 (a few samples of this study predate the infection). The sample titles of this study are shuffled in the database, so cell type and time point are left out.

This clonotype was seen at least ten times. The CDR3 region has the DNA TGCAGTGCTCCATTACTAGCGGAAAACTCCTACGAGCAGTACTTC. Its translation is CSAPLLAENSYEQYF. The rearrangement uses TRBV20-1 and TRBJ2-7; TRBD2 agrees at 8 bases. The germline V gene has CDR1 DFQATT and CDR2 SNEGSKA (reference sequence). The junction had 9 bases not matched to a gene; V was cut back by 5 bases and J by 0 bases. The CDR3 length is 15 residues.

The J gene is TRBJ1-4, the V gene TRBV3-1, with a possible D match to TRBD1 (5 bases). V lost 0 bases and J 5 bases, leaving 7 bases between the germline ends. Germline V lookup: CDR1 LGHDT, CDR2 YNNKEL (reference sequence). The CDR3 totals 14 residues. This chain's CDR3 is CASSQETGNEKLFF. DNA for the CDR3: TGTGCCAGCAGCCAAGAAACAGGAAATGAAAAACTGTTTTTT.

This chain links TRBV12-3 or TRBV12-4 with TRBJ2-6, with D perhaps TRBD2 (5 bases). Trimming pared 4 bases from V and 0 bases from J, leaving 7 bases between. The CDR3 consists of 15 residues. CDR3 sequence: CASSSGNSGANVLTF. The CDR3 DNA reads TGTGCCAGCAGTTCCGGGAACTCTGGGGCCAACGTCCTGACTTTC.